These 32 T cell receptor beta chains share one sample of origin, sequenced in a study of OX40 agonist ivuxolimab in advanced cancers. TCRdb's table, derived via immunoSEQ multiplex PCR, lists solely in-frame clones and lacks some. The sample gives some 57,000 clones, approximately 90% of which show up once; about 5.4% is in the top ten. The sample in question was CD4+ or CD8+ T cells sorted from blood, obtained in a trial of the OX40 agonist ivuxolimab. The receptors were sampled from an adult with an advanced solid tumor such as melanoma, head and neck, liver or kidney cancer.

The chain couples TRBV4-1 to TRBJ2-7; a weak D match, TRBD1 (5 bases). V dropped 2 bases and J dropped 3 bases, with 14 bases sitting between them. Germline CDR1 and CDR2: MGHRA and YSYEKL. The CDR3 consists of 15 residues. The CDR3 is CASSQSLVTDYEQYF. CDR3 DNA sequence: TGCGCCAGCAGCCAATCCCTCGTGACAGACTACGAGCAGTACTTC.

This chain links TRBV25-1 with TRBJ2-7, with D possibly being TRBD1 (6 bases). Trimming stripped 11 bases from V and 1 base from J, with 15 bases between. CDR1 MGHDK and CDR2 SYGVNS come from the germline V gene. The CDR3 has 13 amino acids. In DNA, the CDR3 is TGTGCCGTCGAAAACAGGGTTTCCTACGAGCAGTACTTC. It encodes CAVENRVSYEQYF.

The chain joins TRBV4-2 to TRBJ1-5; 7 nucleotides agree with TRBD1. Germline V lookup: CDR1 LGHNA, CDR2 YNFKEQ. The CDR3 is 16 amino acids. V lost 0 bases and J lost 7; bases outside the gene matches: 9. The CDR3 nucleotides read TGTGCCAGCAGCCAAGAGAGCGCAGGGGGTCGGCAGCCCCAGCATTTT. Protein product: CASSQESAGGRQPQHF.

The CDR3, as DNA: TGTGCCAGCTCACCCCAGTATAAGGGAAACATTCAGTACTTC. It encodes CASSPQYKGNIQYF. The chain joins TRBV18 to TRBJ2-4, with D unresolved. Trimming removed 3 bases at V and 6 bases at J, with 12 bases between. Per the germline V gene, CDR1 is KGHSH and CDR2 is LQKENI. The CDR3 spans 14 residues.

CDR3 DNA sequence: TGTGCCAGCAGCTATCCTAGAGGGCAGGGGGTTCAGGAGACCCAGTACTTC. Translated, it gives CASSYPRGQGVQETQYF. This sequence joins TRBV7-9 and TRBJ2-5; TRBD1 matches at 7 bases. The V gene's germline CDR1 is SEHNR and CDR2 FQNEAQ (reference sequence). The CDR3 contains 17 residues. V dropped 4 bases and J dropped 5; count of bases not matched to a gene: 16.

The chain combines TRBV28 with TRBJ1-2; D is perhaps TRBD1 (5 bases). Per the germline V gene, CDR1 is MDHEN and CDR2 is SYDVKM. The CDR3 has 14 residues. V gave up 7 bases and J gave up 3 bases, with 15 bases separating them. CDR3 in DNA: TGTGCCAGCAATCCGGCGGGGCGCGACTATGGCTACACCTTC. This encodes CASNPAGRDYGYTF.

This chain links TRBV5-1 with TRBJ2-7, with 7 bases that match TRBD1. This CDR3 comprises 14 residues. In germline, CDR1 is SGHRS, CDR2 YFSETQ. Trimming removed 3 bases from V and 0 bases from J; junction bases left unmatched: 3. Here the CDR3 DNA reads TGCGCCAGCAGCTGGGGACAGAGCTCCTACGAGCAGTACTTC. Its translation: CASSWGQSSYEQYF.

This clone was seen just once. The chain carries TRBV6-9 and TRBJ2-7, with 9 positions matching TRBD1. The V gene's germline CDR1 is MNHGY and CDR2 SVAAGI. Trimming removed 6 bases from V and 4 bases from J; junction bases left unmatched: 10. The CDR3 loop spans 15 amino acids. CDR3 sequence: CASRATGTGMYEQYF. For the CDR3, the DNA is TGTGCCAGCAGGGCCACCGGGACAGGGATGTACGAGCAGTACTTC.

The chain is built from TRBV7-9 and TRBJ1-1, with D uncertain. Trimming took off 3 bases at V and 8 bases at J, with 7 bases between the two ends. Germline lookup yields CDR1 SEHNR and CDR2 FQNEAQ (reference sequence). CDR3 length: 11 residues. This CDR3 reads CASSLYMEAFF. CDR3 nucleotides: TGTGCCAGCAGCTTGTACATGGAAGCTTTCTTT.

V gene TRBV30 combines with J gene TRBJ2-1; maybe TRBD1 (5 bases). The germline V gene has CDR1 GTSNPN and CDR2 SVGIG (reference sequence). The germline V and J ends were trimmed by 0 bases and 8 bases, with 8 bases remaining between them. This CDR3 spans 12 amino acids. The CDR3 loop reads CAWSVLRDEQFF. CDR3 nucleotide sequence: TGTGCCTGGAGTGTTCTCAGGGATGAGCAGTTCTTC. Full variable domain (remainder filled in from reference TRBV30 and TRBJ2-1): SQTIHQWPATLVQPVGSPLSLECTVEGTSNPNLYWYRQAAGRGLQLLFYSVGIGQISSEVPQNLSASRPQDRQFILSSKKLLLSDSGFYLCAWSVLRDEQFFGPGTRLTVL.

The V and J genes are TRBV2 and TRBJ2-5; tentative D call: TRBD1 (6 bases). CDR1 is SNHLY, CDR2 FYNNEI, per germline. The CDR3 has 15 amino acids. V was clipped by 5 bases and J by 2 bases, with 15 bases between them. The CDR3 spells CASSPWTVRQETQYF. CDR3 nucleotide sequence: TGTGCCAGCAGTCCCTGGACAGTTAGACAAGAGACCCAGTACTTC.

The V gene is TRBV7-2, the J gene TRBJ2-6; 12 bases agree with TRBD1. From germline, CDR1 is SGHTA and CDR2 FQGNSA. V lost 5 bases and J lost 0; bases outside the gene matches: 8. CDR3 size: 19 residues. The DNA for the CDR3 is TGTGCCAGCAGCCATGGGGACAGGGGGCTTTACTCTGGGGCCAACGTCCTGACTTTC. Protein sequence: CASSHGDRGLYSGANVLTF.

The gene calls are TRBV19 and TRBJ2-2, with 9 positions matching TRBD1. There are 13 residues in the CDR3. The V segment lost 8 bases and the J segment 3 bases; nucleotides outside the gene matches: 1. CDR1 is LNHDA and CDR2 is SQIVND in the germline V gene (reference sequence). CDR3: CASGTGYTGELFF. The CDR3 coding sequence is TGTGCCAGTGGGACAGGGTACACCGGGGAGCTGTTTTTT.

CDR3 nucleotides: TGTGCCAGCAGGCCGGGACAGGGGCTCGAGCAGTACTTC. This translates into CASRPGQGLEQYF. The rearrangement uses TRBV6-6 and TRBJ2-7; 10 bases agree with TRBD1. Germline V gene data show CDR1 as MNHNY and CDR2 as SVGAGI (reference sequence). The J segment lost 6 bases and the V segment lost 6 bases, leaving 5 bases of the junction unmatched. The CDR3 sequence is 13 residues long.

For the CDR3, the DNA is TGTGCCAGCAGCCAGGACAGCCAAACTAATGAAAAACTGTTTTTT. Its translation: CASSQDSQTNEKLFF. The genes are TRBV4-2 and TRBJ1-4; perhaps TRBD1 as D (6 bases). The CDR3 is made up of 15 amino acids. Trimming took 3 bases from V and 1 from J, leaving 9 bases between them. CDR1 LGHNA and CDR2 YNFKEQ come from the germline V gene.

This chain links TRBV14 with TRBJ1-4; D call uncertain. CDR3 length: 13 residues. Trimming took off 0 bases at V and 8 bases at J, with 7 bases between the two ends. The germline V gene has CDR1 SGHDN and CDR2 FVKESK. The CDR3 here is CASSQDLGEKLFF. The CDR3, as DNA: TGTGCCAGCAGCCAAGATCTTGGGGAAAAACTGTTTTTT. The variable domain in full, completed from reference TRBV14 and TRBJ1-4, reads EAGVTQFPSHSVIEKGQTVTLRCDPISGHDNLYWYRRVMGKEIKFLLHFVKESKQDESGMPNNRFLAERTGGTYSTLKVQPAELEDSGVYFCASSQDLGEKLFFGSGTQLSVL.

The V and J genes are TRBV5-1 and TRBJ2-3; D is perhaps TRBD2 (5 bases). V gave up 5 bases and J gave up 6 bases, with 10 bases separating them. The CDR3 sequence is 12 residues long. Per germline, CDR1 SGHRS and CDR2 YFSETQ. In DNA, the CDR3 is TGCGCCAGCAGGGCGAGGGTTGATACGCAGTATTTT. This codes for CASRARVDTQYF.

The sample holds one count of this clone. V and J are TRBV18 and TRBJ2-7; the match to TRBD1 covers 8 bases. The junction had 11 bases not matched to a gene; V was cut back by 3 bases and J by 10 bases. CDR1 and CDR2 from the germline V gene are KGHSH and LQKENI. The CDR3 covers 14 residues. The chain's CDR3 is CASSPSQTGVAQYF. In DNA, the CDR3 is TGTGCCAGCTCACCCTCACAGACAGGGGTGGCACAGTACTTC.

This chain links TRBV7-3 with TRBJ1-1; the D gene is possibly TRBD1 (5 bases). V shed 5 bases and J shed 4 bases, with 14 bases lying between them. The CDR3 is made up of 14 amino acids. Germline V CDR1 and CDR2: SGHTA, FQGTGA. The CDR3: CASSPRRGVTEAFF. In nucleotides, the CDR3 is TGTGCCAGCAGCCCAAGACGGGGCGTCACTGAAGCTTTCTTT.

The chain couples TRBV7-3 to TRBJ2-5, with D maybe TRBD2 (5 bases). Trimming shortened V by 2 bases and J by 1 base, and 8 bases separated the two germline ends. The CDR3 runs to 14 residues. Looked up from germline, CDR1 is SGHTA and CDR2 is FQGTGA. The CDR3 spells CASSLGGSQETQYF. CDR3 DNA: TGTGCCAGCAGCTTAGGCGGGTCCCAAGAGACCCAGTACTTC.

V usage is TRBV9 and J usage is TRBJ2-3; possible D gene TRBD2, 6 bases. Trimming took 3 bases from V and 0 from J, leaving 11 bases between them. Per the germline V gene, CDR1 is SGDLS and CDR2 is YYNGEE. The CDR3 covers 15 residues. CDR3 residues: CASSAPGGSTDTQYF. The CDR3 bases are TGTGCCAGCAGCGCCCCCGGGGGAAGCACAGATACGCAGTATTTT.

V usage is TRBV19 and J usage is TRBJ2-1, with 8 bases aligning to TRBD1. CDR1 LNHDA and CDR2 SQIVND come from the germline V gene (reference sequence). The CDR3 spans 14 residues. Losses at the gene ends were 7 bases for V and 7 bases for J; bases not matched to a gene: 9. DNA for the CDR3: TGTGCCAGTACTCCTGCAGGGGGCGAAAATGAGCAGTTCTTC. Translated, it gives CASTPAGGENEQFF.

The genes are TRBV6-6 and TRBJ2-5; tentative D call: TRBD2 (7 bases). The CDR3 runs 16 residues. The germline V gene has CDR1 MNHNY and CDR2 SVGAGI (reference sequence). Trimming left V 7 bases short and J 5 bases short, with 23 bases between. The CDR3 spells CASIPKGPSGGETQYF. CDR3 in DNA: TGTGCCAGCATCCCTAAAGGGCCATCGGGGGGCGAGACCCAGTACTTC.

The chain joins TRBV11-2 to TRBJ1-1; possibly TRBD1 for D (5 bases). This CDR3 spans 15 amino acids. Trimming stripped 5 bases from V and 1 base from J, with 14 bases between. Germline CDR1 SGHAT, CDR2 FQNNGV. The CDR3 here is CASSPRVGKNTEAFF. In nucleotides, the CDR3 is TGTGCCAGCAGCCCCAGGGTGGGCAAGAACACTGAAGCTTTCTTT. Complete variable domain (other parts from reference TRBV11-2 and TRBJ1-1): EAGVAQSPRYKIIEKRQSVAFWCNPISGHATLYWYQQILGQGPKLLIQFQNNGVVDDSQLPKDRFSAERLKGVDSTLKIQPAKLEDSAVYLCASSPRVGKNTEAFFGQGTRLTVV.

The chain carries TRBV2 and TRBJ2-7; D gene unclear. V was pared by 3 bases and J by 4 bases, with 7 bases between. There are 12 residues in the CDR3. In germline, CDR1 is SNHLY, CDR2 FYNNEI. CDR3 loop: CASSDMGYEQYF. CDR3 nucleotide sequence: TGTGCCAGCAGTGATATGGGGTACGAGCAGTACTTC.

Points on this clone: Additional DNA sequences in this sample encode the identical CDR3. The rearrangement links TRBV28 to TRBJ2-6; D is unresolved. Germline assignment: CDR1 MDHEN and CDR2 SYDVKM. V was cut by 1 base and J by 4 bases, with 5 bases left in between. The CDR3 spans 14 residues. The chain's CDR3 is CASSLSSGANVLTF. Here the CDR3 DNA reads TGTGCCAGCAGTTTATCGTCCGGGGCCAACGTCCTGACTTTC.

The rearrangement links TRBV7-2 to TRBJ2-7, with D tentatively TRBD2 (6 bases). Germline V CDR1 and CDR2: SGHTA, FQGNSA. The CDR3 extends over 13 amino acids. The germline V and J ends were trimmed by 0 bases and 6 bases, with 9 bases remaining between them. The CDR3 nucleotides are TGTGCCAGCAGCTTAGCTTTGGGGGGCGAGCAGTACTTC. This codes for CASSLALGGEQYF.

The table lists this clone with a count of one. The chain joins TRBV19 to TRBJ2-2; the match to TRBD2 covers 9 bases. Germline-derived CDR1 and CDR2 are LNHDA and SQIVND (reference sequence). The CDR3 loop spans 16 amino acids. V shed 5 bases, J shed 4 bases, and the junction held 8 bases outside the gene matches. The CDR3 protein is CASSAVAGVSTGELFF. CDR3 DNA sequence: TGTGCCAGTAGTGCCGTAGCGGGAGTAAGCACCGGGGAGCTGTTTTTT.

V gene TRBV7-8 combines with J gene TRBJ1-2; tentatively, D is TRBD1 (5 bases). Trimming stripped 3 bases from V and 5 bases from J, with 13 bases between. From germline, CDR1 is SGHVS and CDR2 FQNEAQ. This CDR3 region has 14 residues. CDR3 sequence: CASSLSRDFYGYTF. The DNA of the CDR3 is TGTGCCAGCAGCTTGTCCCGGGACTTTTATGGCTACACCTTC.

In its sample, this clone was seen once. The rearrangement links TRBV6-1 to TRBJ2-1; 9 bases match TRBD2. Germline CDR1 reads MNHNS; CDR2 reads SASEGT. With V trimmed by 6 bases and J by 5 bases, 2 bases remained unmatched. The CDR3 is 13 residues long. CDR3: CASRTSGNNEQFF. The CDR3 DNA reads as TGTGCCAGCAGGACTAGCGGAAACAATGAGCAGTTCTTC.

V and J are TRBV7-2 and TRBJ2-5; 9 bases are a match to TRBD2. V lost 3 bases, J lost 2 bases, and 7 bases stayed unmatched. CDR3 length: 16 residues. Per germline, CDR1 SGHTA and CDR2 FQGNSA. CDR3 sequence (DNA): TGTGCCAGCAGCTTGGGTAGCGGGAGCCTACAAGAGACCCAGTACTTC. It yields the protein CASSLGSGSLQETQYF.

The chain is built from TRBV5-1 and TRBJ2-2, with D unclear. The germline V and J ends were trimmed by 5 bases and 2 bases, with 7 bases remaining between them. The CDR3 is 13 residues long. Germline values: CDR1 SGHRS, CDR2 YFSETQ. This chain's CDR3 is CASSRTNTGELFF. The DNA for the CDR3 is TGCGCCAGCAGTCGGACCAACACCGGGGAGCTGTTTTTT.